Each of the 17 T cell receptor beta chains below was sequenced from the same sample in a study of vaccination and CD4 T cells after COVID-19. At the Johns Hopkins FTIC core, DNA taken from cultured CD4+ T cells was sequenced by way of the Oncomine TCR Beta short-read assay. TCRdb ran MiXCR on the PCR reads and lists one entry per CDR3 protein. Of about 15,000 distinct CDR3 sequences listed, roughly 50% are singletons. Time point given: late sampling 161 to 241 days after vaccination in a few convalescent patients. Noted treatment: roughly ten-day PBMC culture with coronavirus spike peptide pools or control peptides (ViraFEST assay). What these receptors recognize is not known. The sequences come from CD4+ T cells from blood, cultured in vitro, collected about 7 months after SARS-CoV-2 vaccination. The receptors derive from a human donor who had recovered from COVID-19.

The CDR3 region is CASSPSLREQYF. The CDR3, as DNA: TGTGCCAGCAGCCCCAGTCTCCGCGAGCAGTACTTC. The V gene is TRBV7-9, the J gene TRBJ2-7; D ambiguous. This CDR3 contains 12 residues. The V end lost 5 bases, the J end lost 6 bases, and 11 bases lay between the germline ends. Germline CDR1 is SEHNR and CDR2 is FQNEAQ (reference sequence).

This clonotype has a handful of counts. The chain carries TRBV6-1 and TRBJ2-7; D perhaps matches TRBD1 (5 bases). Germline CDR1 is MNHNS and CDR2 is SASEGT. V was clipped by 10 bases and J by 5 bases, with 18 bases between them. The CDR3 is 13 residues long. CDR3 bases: TGTGCCACAACCAGGTCAGGGCTCCACGAGCAGTACTTC. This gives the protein CATTRSGLHEQYF.

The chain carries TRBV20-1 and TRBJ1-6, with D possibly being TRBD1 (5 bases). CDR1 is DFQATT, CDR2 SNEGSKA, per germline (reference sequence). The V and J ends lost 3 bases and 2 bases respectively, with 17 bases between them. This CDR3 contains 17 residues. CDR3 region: CSASTGTQITYNSPLHF. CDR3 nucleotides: TGCAGTGCTAGCACCGGGACCCAAATCACCTATAATTCACCCCTCCACTTT.

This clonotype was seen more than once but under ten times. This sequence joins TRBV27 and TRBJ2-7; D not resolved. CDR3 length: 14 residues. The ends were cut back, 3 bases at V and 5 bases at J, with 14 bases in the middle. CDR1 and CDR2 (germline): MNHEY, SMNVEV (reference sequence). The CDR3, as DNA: TGTGCCAGCAGTTTGTACGGGTACTTAGACGAGCAGTACTTC. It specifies CASSLYGYLDEQYF.

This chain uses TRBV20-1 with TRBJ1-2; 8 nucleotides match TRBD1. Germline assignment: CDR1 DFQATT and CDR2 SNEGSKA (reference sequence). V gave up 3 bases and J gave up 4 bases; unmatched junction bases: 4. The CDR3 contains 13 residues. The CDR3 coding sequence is TGCAGTGCTAGTGAACAGGGGGGCTATGGCTACACCTTC. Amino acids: CSASEQGGYGYTF.

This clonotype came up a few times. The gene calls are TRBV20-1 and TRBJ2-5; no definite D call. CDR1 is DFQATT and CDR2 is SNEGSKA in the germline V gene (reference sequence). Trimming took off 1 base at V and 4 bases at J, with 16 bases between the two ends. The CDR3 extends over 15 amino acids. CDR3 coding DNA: TGCAGTGCTAGAGCCAGGTTAGGACCCGGAGAGACCCAGTACTTC. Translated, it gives CSARARLGPGETQYF.

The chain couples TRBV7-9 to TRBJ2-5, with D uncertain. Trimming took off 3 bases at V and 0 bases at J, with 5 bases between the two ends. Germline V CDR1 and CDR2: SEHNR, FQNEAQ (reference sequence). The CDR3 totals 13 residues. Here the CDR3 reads CASSFQNQETQYF. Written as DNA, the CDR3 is TGTGCCAGCAGCTTTCAGAACCAAGAGACCCAGTACTTC.

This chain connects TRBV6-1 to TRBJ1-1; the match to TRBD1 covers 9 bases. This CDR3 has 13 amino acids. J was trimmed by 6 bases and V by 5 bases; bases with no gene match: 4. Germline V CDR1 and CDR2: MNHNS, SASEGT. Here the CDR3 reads CASSPGTGPEAFF. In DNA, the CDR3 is TGTGCCAGCAGTCCTGGGACAGGGCCTGAAGCTTTCTTT.

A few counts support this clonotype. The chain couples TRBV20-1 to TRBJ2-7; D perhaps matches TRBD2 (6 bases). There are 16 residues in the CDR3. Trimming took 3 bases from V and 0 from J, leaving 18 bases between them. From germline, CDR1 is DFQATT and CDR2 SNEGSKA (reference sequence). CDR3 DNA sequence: TGCAGTGCTAGCGGGATAGCGGCAAAGAGCTCCTACGAGCAGTACTTC. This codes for CSASGIAAKSSYEQYF.

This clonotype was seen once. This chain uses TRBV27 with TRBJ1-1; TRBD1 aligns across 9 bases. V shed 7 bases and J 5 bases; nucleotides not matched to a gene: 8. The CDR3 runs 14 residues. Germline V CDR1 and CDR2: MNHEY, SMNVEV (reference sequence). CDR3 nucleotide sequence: TGTGCCAGCAAGCCGGGACAGGGCGGGACTGAAGCTTTCTTT. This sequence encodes CASKPGQGGTEAFF.

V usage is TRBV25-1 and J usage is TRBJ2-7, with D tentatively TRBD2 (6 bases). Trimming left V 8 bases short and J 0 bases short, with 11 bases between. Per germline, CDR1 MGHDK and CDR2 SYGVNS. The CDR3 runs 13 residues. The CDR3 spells CASGGYSSYEQYF. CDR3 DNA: TGTGCCAGCGGGGGGTACAGCTCCTACGAGCAGTACTTC.

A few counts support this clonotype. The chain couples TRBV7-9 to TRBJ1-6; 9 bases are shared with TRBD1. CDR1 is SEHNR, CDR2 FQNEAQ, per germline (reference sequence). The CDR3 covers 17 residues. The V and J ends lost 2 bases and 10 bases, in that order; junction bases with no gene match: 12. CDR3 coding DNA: TGTGCCAGCAGCTTAAGGACAGGGGACTTTTTCGGATCACCCCTCCACTTT. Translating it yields CASSLRTGDFFGSPLHF.

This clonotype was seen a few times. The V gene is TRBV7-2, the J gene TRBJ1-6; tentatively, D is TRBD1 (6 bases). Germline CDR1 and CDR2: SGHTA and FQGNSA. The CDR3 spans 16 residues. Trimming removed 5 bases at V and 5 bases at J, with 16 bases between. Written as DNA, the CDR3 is TGTGCCAGCAGCAGCAGCGGGACATTGAATAATTCACCCCTCCACTTT. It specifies CASSSSGTLNNSPLHF.

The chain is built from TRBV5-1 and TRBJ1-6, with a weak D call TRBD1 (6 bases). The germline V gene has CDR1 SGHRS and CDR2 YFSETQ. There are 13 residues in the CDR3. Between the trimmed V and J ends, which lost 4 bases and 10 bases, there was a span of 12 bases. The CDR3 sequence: CASSPRTDSPLHF. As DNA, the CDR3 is TGCGCCAGCAGCCCGAGGACAGACTCACCCCTCCACTTT.

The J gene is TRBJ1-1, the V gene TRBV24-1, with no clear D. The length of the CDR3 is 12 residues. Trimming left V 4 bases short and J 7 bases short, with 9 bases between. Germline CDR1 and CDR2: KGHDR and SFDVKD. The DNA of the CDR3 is TGTGCCACCAGTGACCCCGGCGGTGAAGCTTTCTTT. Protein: CATSDPGGEAFF.

CDR3 nucleotide sequence: TGTGCCAGCAGCCCCCGACAGGGGGCGTATGGCTACACCTTC. Translating gives CASSPRQGAYGYTF. This chain uses TRBV7-2 with TRBJ1-2; 10 bases map to TRBD1. CDR1 is SGHTA and CDR2 is FQGNSA in the germline V gene. This CDR3 comprises 14 residues. J lost 5 bases, V lost 5 bases, and 5 bases had no gene match.

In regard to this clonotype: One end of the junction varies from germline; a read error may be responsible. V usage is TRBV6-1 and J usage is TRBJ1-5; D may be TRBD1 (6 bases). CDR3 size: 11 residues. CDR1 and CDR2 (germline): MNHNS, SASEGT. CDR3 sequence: CASSTDRSLDF. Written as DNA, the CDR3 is TGTGCCAGCAGTACTGACAGGTCTCTGGATTTT.